This T cell receptor beta chain was found in a study of T cells in Graves' hyperthyroidism and ophthalmopathy. CDR1 is MDHEN, CDR2 SYDVKM, per germline. V lost 4 bases, J lost 4 bases, and 16 bases lay in between. This CDR3 is 15 amino acids long. This clonotype was seen at least ten times. Amplification targeted TCR beta CDR3 regions from RNA transcripts. Initially, a first-round RT-PCR of the TCR CDR3 employed the HTBI primer set. One entry per CDR3 protein results from TCRdb running MiXCR on the multiplex PCR reads. The sample yields 700,000 or so distinct CDR3 sequences, roughly 15% seen once. This clonotype was sampled from a man aged 18 to 29 with Graves' hyperthyroidism. The genes are TRBV28 and TRBJ1-1, with D possibly matching TRBD1 (5 bases). The sample comprised blood. The CDR3 sequence is CASSSPASRGTEAFF. DNA for the CDR3: TGTGCCAGCAGTTCACCCGCCTCTAGGGGCACTGAAGCTTTCTTT. Filled out from reference TRBV28 and TRBJ1-1, the complete variable domain reads DVKVTQSSRYLVKRTGEKVFLECVQDMDHENMFWYRQDPGLGLRLIYFSYDVKMKEKGDIPEGYSVSREKKERFSLILESASTNQTSMYLCASSSPASRGTEAFFGQGTRLTVV.